This TCR beta chain was recorded in a study of blood T cell repertoires in COVID-19 (dated by TCRdb to 2018 to 2020). About the study as a whole: The collaborator samples originated in the United States, Italy and Spain and spanned the acute and convalescent phases of COVID-19. The material from the prospective study consisted of cDNA or gDNA derived from T cells, B-cell-depleted T cells, or PBMCs. The dataset comprised deeply sampled blood TCRbeta repertoires from subjects exposed to, actively infected with, or recovered from COVID-19. The repertoires were made available in a free public database intended to serve as a resource for research on the immune response to SARS-CoV-2. Samples were obtained from the ongoing ImmuneRACE study (first 160 participants) and from 1,000 to 1,500 subjects provided by 6 global collaborators. Nearly every sample came with metadata listing a de-identified subject ID, COVID-19 status, age in years and sex. Where available, HLA class I and class II types were obtained from metadata supplied by the sample provider rather than from assay-based typing. The investigation overall reported the following: The amount of clinical and demographic metadata varied by source and participant and was provided uncurated.

TCRbeta CDR3 regions were amplified from genomic DNA using the immunoSEQ Assay, a bias-controlled multiplex PCR. From the authors' description of their analysis: The number of nucleated cells in each sample was estimated from the amplification of reference gene primers within the assay. Sequence reads were collapsed and filtered to measure the absolute abundance of every unique TCRbeta CDR3 rearrangement. For each sample, productive Simpson clonality was calculated by taking the square root of Simpson's diversity index across productive rearrangements. TCRdb stores this immuneACCESS table with in-frame sequences only. Part of the clones is absent; in the studies checked, under half of the shortfall reflects unresolved V genes, and no reason is known for the rest. V and J calls and clone size are as listed in that table; D and trimming were resolved from the DNA. The sample table lists around 240,000 clones, around 89% of them with a count of one. Clones ranked in the top ten supply about 0.95% of the sample.

Per the germline V gene, SGHRS is the CDR1 and YFSETQ is the CDR2. Spanning cysteine to phenylalanine, the CDR3 consists of 14 amino acids. The read is trimmed to its CDR3 DNA, 42 bases read in frame from base 1. V is cut by 1 base and J by 1 base, and the space between the germline ends is 8 bases. A remark on this clone: Its recognized antigen is unknown. There are no base qualities to consult, and no much larger clone falls within one base.

Participants in the prospective study were enrolled through a virtual design, were aged 18 to 89 years, and lived in fewer than 30 United States geographic areas. In the prospective study, participants were assigned to cohorts based on the clinical history participants reported in a screening survey and a study questionnaire. Exposed participants were defined as having been in contact with someone with a PCR-confirmed or clinician-diagnosed COVID-19 case within 2 weeks of study entry. Mobile phlebotomists in the prospective study collected whole blood, serum and a nasopharyngeal or oropharyngeal swab from every participant. Additional blood draws and questionnaires over an approximately 2-month period could optionally be provided by prospective study participants. Before DNA extraction, prospective study blood samples were shipped either frozen or at room temperature.

The TCR originated in a man aged 45 to 65 who had been exposed to COVID-19. The chain is encoded by TRBV5-1 joined to TRBJ1-1, with an unclear D gene assignment. Sample: PBMCs or T cells enriched from blood (not recorded which). The nucleotide sequence is given as TGCGCCAGCAGCTTGCAGGCGTCGAACACTGAAGCTTTCTTT. This yields the protein CASSLQASNTEAFF.